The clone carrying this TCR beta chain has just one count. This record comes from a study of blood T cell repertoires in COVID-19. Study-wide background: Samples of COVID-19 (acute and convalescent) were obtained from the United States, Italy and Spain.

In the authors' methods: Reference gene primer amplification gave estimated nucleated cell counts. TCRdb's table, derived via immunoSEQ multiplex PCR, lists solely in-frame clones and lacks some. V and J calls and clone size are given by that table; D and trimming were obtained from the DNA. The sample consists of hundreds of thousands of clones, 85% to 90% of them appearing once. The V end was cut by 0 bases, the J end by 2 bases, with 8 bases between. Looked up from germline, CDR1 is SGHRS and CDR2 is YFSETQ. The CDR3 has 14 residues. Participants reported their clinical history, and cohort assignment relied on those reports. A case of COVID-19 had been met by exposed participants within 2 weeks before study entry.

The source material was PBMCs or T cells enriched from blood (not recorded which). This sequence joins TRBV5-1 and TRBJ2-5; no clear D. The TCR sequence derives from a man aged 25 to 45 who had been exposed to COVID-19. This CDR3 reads CASSLEAWQETQYF. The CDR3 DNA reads TGCGCCAGCAGCTTGGAAGCGTGGCAAGAGACCCAGTACTTC.